A selection of T cell receptor beta chains follows, all from one sample in a study of cytomegalovirus exposure and HLA in healthy donors. Produced via immunoSEQ multiplex PCR; TCRdb's table is partial and in-frame only. Counted here are over 150,000 clones, approximately 78% occurring once; the ten biggest clones make up nearly 8.5%. Material for sequencing was PBMCs. All receptors come from a male donor in good health and CMV-seropositive. CDR3s include the opening cysteine and the closing phenylalanine or tryptophan. The D gene is left open where the match is weak. Clone size appears in some rows only: once, few, many, or a class for an expanded clone.

v_call	j_call	clone_size	d_call	cdr3_nt	cdr3_aa
TRBV28	TRBJ1-3	-	TRBD1	TGTGCCAGCAGTTTATTCTCTGGGACAGGGTATTTGAACACCATATATTTT	CASSLFSGTGYLNTIYF
TRBV5-1	TRBJ1-1	-	-	TGCGCCAGCAGCTTGGGCGGGGGAATGAACACTGAAGCTTTCTTT	CASSLGGGMNTEAFF
TRBV19	TRBJ1-1	-	-	TGTGCCAGTAGCCTAAAAGCAGGGGCCCAGAACACTGAAGCTTTCTTT	CASSLKAGAQNTEAFF
TRBV2	TRBJ2-6	-	TRBD2	TGTGCCAGCAGTAGGGGAGGGTCTGGGGCCAACGGCCTGACTTTC	CASSRGGSGANGLTF
TRBV5-5	TRBJ2-5	once	TRBD1	TGTGCCAGCAGAGAAACAGGGGGTGGTCTAGAGACCCAGTACTTC	CASRETGGGLETQYF
TRBV7-2	TRBJ2-7	-	TRBD2	TGTGCCAGCAGCTTCGCTAGCGGGAGCCTCTACGAGCAGTACTTC	CASSFASGSLYEQYF
TRBV5-1	TRBJ2-7	many	-	TGCGCCAGCAGTTCGGAAAACGGTCTTGAGGGCTACGAGCAGTACTTC	CASSSENGLEGYEQYF
TRBV4-1	TRBJ1-5	-	-	TGCGCCAGCAGCCAAGAGGAGGGGAGGAATCAGCCCCAGCATTTT	CASSQEEGRNQPQHF
TRBV2	TRBJ2-3	-	-	TGTGCCAGCATGTGGAGCCGGAACACAGATACGCAGTATTTT	CASMWSRNTDTQYF
TRBV19	TRBJ1-2	-	-	TGTGCCAGTAGTAACGCCGACAGTCAATTCTATGGCTACACCTTC	CASSNADSQFYGYTF
TRBV4-3	TRBJ2-7	-	TRBD1	TGCGCCAGCAGCCCTAGCCCGGGGACAGACTCCTACGAGCAGTACTTC	CASSPSPGTDSYEQYF
TRBV5-4	TRBJ2-7	-	-	TGTGCCAGCAGCTTGGCCAGGCAAGGTAGCTCCTACGAGCAGTACTTC	CASSLARQGSSYEQYF
TRBV4-1	TRBJ2-7	-	TRBD2	TGCGCCAGCAGCCAAGATAATAGCGGGAGGGCCCAGTGGTACGAGCAGTACTTC	CASSQDNSGRAQWYEQYF
TRBV30	TRBJ2-5	-	TRBD2	TGTGCCTGGAGGACTAGCGGGAGAAAGGGCGAGACCCAGTACTTC	CAWRTSGRKGETQYF
TRBV5-4	TRBJ2-1	-	-	TGTGCCAGCAGCTTGGGGAGCGTGAGCTCCTACAATGAGCAGTTCTTC	CASSLGSVSSYNEQFF
TRBV28	TRBJ2-7	-	-	TGTGCCAGCCGAAGGGGGACGAACTCCTACGAGCAGTACTTC	CASRRGTNSYEQYF
TRBV5-1	TRBJ2-5	-	TRBD2	TGCGCCAGCAGCTTGCCTAGCGGAGAGACCCAGTACTTC	CASSLPSGETQYF
TRBV5-1	TRBJ2-1	-	-	TGCGCCAGCAGCTCGCTAGCGTTCGATGAGCAGTTCTTC	CASSSLAFDEQFF
TRBV27	TRBJ2-7	-	TRBD2	TGTGCCAGCAAAGCGGGGCTCTCCTACGAGCAGTACTTC	CASKAGLSYEQYF
TRBV25-1	TRBJ1-1	few	-	TGTGCCAGCAGGGACGGCGGGACTGAAGCTTTCTTT	CASRDGGTEAFF
TRBV6-1	TRBJ2-7	-	-	TGTGCCAGCAGTGAAGGGGGCCCTGATACCTACGAGCAGTACTTC	CASSEGGPDTYEQYF
TRBV6-5	TRBJ1-1	-	-	TGTGCCAGCAGTTACTCGAGGACACCTATGAACACTGAAGCTTTCTTT	CASSYSRTPMNTEAFF
TRBV28	TRBJ2-5	-	TRBD1	TGTGCCGGCCAGGACAGGGGGCTGGAGACCCAGTACTTC	CAGQDRGLETQYF
TRBV4-1	TRBJ2-5	-	-	TGCGCCAGCAGTAGCGGCCTGGCGGGAGAGACCCAGTACTTC	CASSSGLAGETQYF
TRBV7-9	TRBJ2-1	-	TRBD2	TGTGCCAGCAGCCTCGGGACTAGCGGGAACAATGAGCAGTTCTTC	CASSLGTSGNNEQFF
TRBV6-5	TRBJ1-2	few	TRBD1	TGTGCCAGCAGTTACTCGACAGGGTATGGCTACACCTTC	CASSYSTGYGYTF
TRBV9	TRBJ2-1	-	TRBD2	TGTGCCAGCAGCGTAGCGCGGGGGGGCGAGCAGTTCTTC	CASSVARGGEQFF
TRBV5-4	TRBJ2-3	-	TRBD1	TGTGCCAGCAGCCCAGTCCCGGGACAGGGGCAAATGGCAGATACGCAGTATTTT	CASSPVPGQGQMADTQYF
TRBV7-2	TRBJ1-2	-	-	TGTGCCAGCAGCACGGGTAGTTTCCTCTATGGCTACACCTTC	CASSTGSFLYGYTF
TRBV27	TRBJ2-1	-	TRBD2	TGTGCCAGCAGTTTAAGACTAGCGGAGTACAATGAGCAGTTCTTC	CASSLRLAEYNEQFF
TRBV5-1	TRBJ2-7	-	TRBD2	TGCGCCAGCAGCTTTTTAGCGGGAGGCTTCTACGAGCAGTACTTC	CASSFLAGGFYEQYF
TRBV18	TRBJ1-4	-	-	TGTGCCAGCTCCCCTGACAGGACCACTAATGAAAAACTGTTTTTT	CASSPDRTTNEKLFF
TRBV5-1	TRBJ1-5	-	-	TGCGCCAGCAGCTGGGGCCACGGGCAGCCCCAGCATTTT	CASSWGHGQPQHF
TRBV7-2	TRBJ2-7	-	-	TGTGCCAGCAAGAAAGAGGGGGGAGGGGGGTACGAGCAGTACTTC	CASKKEGGGGYEQYF
TRBV7-8	TRBJ2-7	-	-	TGTGCCAGCAGCTTCCCCGGGATTGCCTACGAGCAGTACTTC	CASSFPGIAYEQYF
TRBV6-1	TRBJ1-3	-	TRBD1	TGTGCCAGCAGTGTGACTCAGGGGGTAGGAAACACCATATATTTT	CASSVTQGVGNTIYF
TRBV18	TRBJ1-3	-	TRBD1	TGTGCCAGCTCACCCGGGACAGGGAACACCATATATTTT	CASSPGTGNTIYF
TRBV2	TRBJ1-2	-	-	TGTGCCAGCAGTGAGTCCCCCAGGTTTAACTATGGCTACACCTTC	CASSESPRFNYGYTF
TRBV11-2	TRBJ1-2	-	TRBD1	TGTGCCAGCAGACCCGCCGGGACAGGGGGCAACTATGGCTACACCTTC	CASRPAGTGGNYGYTF
TRBV30	TRBJ2-1	-	-	TGTGCCTGGAGTCTGGCGGGGTCCTCCTACAATGAGCAGTTCTTC	CAWSLAGSSYNEQFF
TRBV19	TRBJ1-2	-	TRBD1	TGTGCCAGTATTAAAGCAGGGGGAGGCTACACCTTC	CASIKAGGGYTF
TRBV10-3	TRBJ2-1	-	-	TGTGCCATCAGTGAGTCCCAGGTTTTGCATGAGCAGTTCTTC	CAISESQVLHEQFF
TRBV18	TRBJ2-1	few	TRBD2	TGTGCCAGCTCACCAAGCAGGACTAGCGACCCTACTGAGCAGTTCTTC	CASSPSRTSDPTEQFF
TRBV5-5	TRBJ1-1	-	-	TGTGCCAGCAGCTTGGGGGGGCAAGGCGGCCCTGGAGCTTTCTTT	CASSLGGQGGPGAFF
TRBV27	TRBJ2-1	-	TRBD2	TGTGCCAGCAGTTTTTCAACTAGCGGCCCCAACAATGAGCAGTTCTTC	CASSFSTSGPNNEQFF
TRBV5-1	TRBJ2-7	-	TRBD1	TGCGCCAGCAGCTCGCGACAGGGCGCTTTTTACGAGCAGTACTTC	CASSSRQGAFYEQYF
TRBV6-5	TRBJ1-2	-	TRBD1	TGTGCCAGCAGCCTGACAGGGGGGTTCGGCTACACCTTC	CASSLTGGFGYTF